Given below is one TCR beta chain in context. It has no known antigen specificity. There are no base qualities to consult, and no much larger clone falls within one base. This sample is part of a study of early T cells in non-severe SARS-CoV-2 infection (dated by TCRdb to the early 2020s). About the investigation overall: Because TCR sequencing relied on bulk RNA taken from unsorted whole blood, pairing of alpha and beta chains was not possible.

This was a case-control study nested in a cohort of healthcare workers in London, UK, who had nasopharyngeal swab PCR tests and blood samples taken every week. Healthcare workers were recruited between 23 and 31 March 2020, during the week of the UK lockdown, and were followed weekly for up to about 15 weeks. Overall results and qualifications from the work: VDJdb matching was skewed toward anti-spike CD8 responses, so virus-specific expansions were likely underestimated and private and CD4 specificities were missed.

Cut back by 8 bases and 4 bases, the V and J ends lie 17 bases apart. As encoded in the germline V gene (reference sequence), CDR1 is LGHDT while CDR2 is YNNKEL. Reading from cysteine to phenylalanine, the CDR3 counts 14 amino acids. The retained sequence is limited to the CDR3, 42 bases, with the frame set at the first base. The library came from 5' RACE. For sequencing, a NextSeq 500 was employed. In the TCR library protocol, unique molecular identifiers were attached to individual cDNA molecules to correct for PCR bias and sequencing error. Sequencing covered both TCR alpha and beta chains, and within each sample the abundances of alpha and beta sequences were tightly co-correlated. In the authors' own workflow: Decombinator V4 was used to perform V gene, J gene and CDR3 annotation of TCR sequences. TCRs were defined as expanded if a significant change between any two time points was detected under a Poisson model with p below 0.0001. TCR abundances were normalised to the total number of TCRs sequenced per sample and expressed as counts per million. TRAV1-2 paired with TRAJ12, TRAJ20 or TRAJ33 defined MAIT TCRs, while TRAV10 paired with TRAJ18 defined iNKT TCRs. VDJdb, accessed 1 November 2021, was searched for CMV, EBV and SARS-CoV-2 annotated TCRs, with TCRs annotated for multiple antigens excluded. TCRdb reprocessed the public reads (quality trimming at Q25 with fastp, clone calling with MiXCR) and kept in-frame beta chains. Duplicate CDR3 protein sequences are folded into a single record with the most common DNA and genes. The V and J calls were determined by TCRdb, not by the authors. This sample comprises about 69,000 distinct CDR3 sequences, approximately 14% of them detected only once. The ten largest clones represent 11% to 15% of the sample.

The sample comprised whole blood. The clonotype comes from an adult who was a healthcare worker with PCR-confirmed SARS-CoV-2 infection or an uninfected control (not recorded which). The V and J segments used are TRBV3-1 and TRBJ1-2; the D region possibly corresponds to TRBD1 (6 bases align). The DNA sequence reads TGTGCCAGCTCACCGACGACAGGCTTCTATGGCTACACCTTC. It encodes CASSPTTGFYGYTF.